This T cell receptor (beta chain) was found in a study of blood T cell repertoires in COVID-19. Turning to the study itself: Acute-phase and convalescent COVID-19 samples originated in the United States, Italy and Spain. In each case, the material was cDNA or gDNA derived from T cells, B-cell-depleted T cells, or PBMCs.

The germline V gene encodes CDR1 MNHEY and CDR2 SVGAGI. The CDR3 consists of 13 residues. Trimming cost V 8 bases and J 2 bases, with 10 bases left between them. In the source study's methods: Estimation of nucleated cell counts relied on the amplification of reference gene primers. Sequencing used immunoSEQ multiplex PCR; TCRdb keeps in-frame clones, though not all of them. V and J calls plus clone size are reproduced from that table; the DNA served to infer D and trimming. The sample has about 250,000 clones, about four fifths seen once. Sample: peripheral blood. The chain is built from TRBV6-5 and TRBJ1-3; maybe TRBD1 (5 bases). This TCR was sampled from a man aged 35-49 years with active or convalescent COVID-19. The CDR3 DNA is TGTGCCAGCCAGGGAGGGACTGGAAACACCATATATTTT. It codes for CASQGGTGNTIYF.